Following are 25 T cell receptor beta chains from one sample sequenced in a study of OX40 agonist ivuxolimab in advanced cancers. Libraries were prepared by immunoSEQ multiplex PCR; TCRdb keeps only in-frame clonotypes and omits some of them. The sample carries just under 20,000 clones, 80% to 90% recorded once. This material consisted of CD4+ or CD8+ T cells sorted from blood, taken in a trial of the OX40 agonist ivuxolimab. The receptors stem from an adult with an advanced solid tumor such as melanoma, head and neck, liver or kidney cancer.

This chain links TRBV7-2 with TRBJ2-7, with a possible D match to TRBD2 (5 bases). Germline lookup yields CDR1 SGHTA and CDR2 FQGNSA. The CDR3 is made up of 15 amino acids. The V end lost 5 bases, the J end lost 3 bases, and 17 bases lay between the germline ends. The CDR3 region is CASSTPELSGYEQYF. The CDR3, as DNA: TGTGCCAGCAGCACCCCTGAACTGAGCGGCTACGAGCAGTACTTC.

V is TRBV10-1 and J is TRBJ2-1, with 9 bases lining up with TRBD1. The CDR3 extends over 13 amino acids. The V segment lost 6 bases and the J segment 9 bases; nucleotides outside the gene matches: 6. The germline gives CDR1 WNHNN, CDR2 SYGVQD (reference sequence). The CDR3 DNA follows: TGCGCCAGCAGCCGGGACAGGGAAAGTGAGCAGTTCTTC. Translating gives CASSRDRESEQFF.

V gene TRBV5-1 combines with J gene TRBJ2-3; D is perhaps TRBD1 or TRBD2 (5 bases each). Trimming took off 4 bases at V and 0 bases at J, with 15 bases between the two ends. The CDR3 spans 16 residues. The germline V gene has CDR1 SGHRS and CDR2 YFSETQ. CDR3 region: CASSPRGAPSTDTQYF. In DNA, the CDR3 is TGCGCCAGCAGCCCCCGAGGGGCCCCTAGCACAGATACGCAGTATTTT.

This rearrangement joins TRBV12-5 to TRBJ1-3; D remains unclear. The germline V and J ends were trimmed by 4 bases and 8 bases, with 6 bases remaining between them. The CDR3 totals 11 residues. Germline loops: CDR1 LGHNT, CDR2 FRNRAP. The CDR3 region is CASGSGDTIYF. The CDR3 DNA reads as TGTGCTAGTGGTTCGGGAGACACCATATATTTT.

The genes are TRBV5-4 and TRBJ2-7, with TRBD2 identical over 7 bases. This CDR3 comprises 14 residues. Germline lookup yields CDR1 SGHNT and CDR2 YYREEE (reference sequence). After removal of 4 bases from V and 1 base from J, the junction contained 5 bases not matched to a gene. The CDR3 protein is CASSDSGYSYEQYF. Written as DNA, the CDR3 is TGTGCCAGCAGCGATAGCGGGTATTCCTACGAGCAGTACTTC. The variable domain in full, with the rest retrieved from reference TRBV5-4 and TRBJ2-7, is ETGVTQSPTHLIKTRGQQVTLRCSSQSGHNTVSWYQQALGQGPQFIFQYYREEENGRGNFPPRFSGLQFPNYSSELNVNALELDDSALYLCASSDSGYSYEQYFGPGTRLTVT.

Turning to this clone: This sample includes further DNA sequences coding for the same CDR3. The J gene is TRBJ1-2, the V gene TRBV2; 7 nucleotides agree with TRBD1. CDR1 is SNHLY, CDR2 FYNNEI, per germline. CDR3 size: 12 residues. With V trimmed by 7 bases and J by 2 bases, 1 base remained unmatched. CDR3 sequence (DNA): TGTGCCAGCATGACAGGGAACTATGGCTACACCTTC. It translates to CASMTGNYGYTF.

This sequence joins TRBV6-6 and TRBJ2-7; D unresolved. V lost 2 bases, J lost 4 bases, and 9 bases lay in between. The CDR3 sequence is 13 residues long. Per germline, CDR1 MNHNY and CDR2 SVGAGI (reference sequence). CDR3: CASSYGVFYEQYF. In DNA, the CDR3 is TGTGCCAGCAGTTACGGAGTTTTTTACGAGCAGTACTTC.

V is TRBV7-3 and J is TRBJ2-7; the D gene is possibly TRBD1 (5 bases). The CDR3 has 14 residues. Trimming cost V 3 bases and J 2 bases, with 11 bases left between them. CDR1 SGHTA and CDR2 FQGTGA come from the germline V gene. The chain's CDR3 is CASSFRGATYEQYF. CDR3 in DNA: TGTGCCAGCAGCTTTCGTGGGGCGACCTACGAGCAGTACTTC.

The V call is TRBV7-9, the J call TRBJ2-7; 9 bases align to TRBD1. CDR1 is SEHNR, CDR2 FQNEAQ, per germline (reference sequence). The length of the CDR3 is 16 residues. V trimming: 1 base; J trimming: 3 bases; junction bases outside the gene matches: 7. The DNA of the CDR3 is TGTGCCAGCAGCTTAGGGCCTGGGACAGGGAGCTACGAGCAGTACTTC. It is translated as CASSLGPGTGSYEQYF.

The rearrangement links TRBV27 to TRBJ2-7, with TRBD2 matching over 8 bases. Germline CDR1 and CDR2: MNHEY and SMNVEV (reference sequence). The CDR3 extends over 14 amino acids. V lost 3 bases and J lost 4; bases outside the gene matches: 5. The CDR3 protein is CASSLSAGAYEQYF. CDR3 nucleotides: TGTGCCAGCAGTTTGTCAGCGGGAGCTTACGAGCAGTACTTC.

This clone has a single count. This chain links TRBV28 with TRBJ1-2; weak D call: TRBD1 (5 bases). The germline CDR1 and CDR2 sequences are MDHEN and SYDVKM. The CDR3 totals 15 residues. Trimming removed 8 bases from V and 3 bases from J, with 19 bases in between. The CDR3 region is CASFRPGWFDYGYTF. In nucleotides, the CDR3 is TGTGCCAGCTTTCGCCCAGGGTGGTTCGACTATGGCTACACCTTC.

V and J are TRBV7-9 and TRBJ2-7, with D possibly called TRBD1 or TRBD2 (5 bases each). This CDR3 contains 15 residues. CDR1 SEHNR and CDR2 FQNEAQ come from the germline V gene (reference sequence). V lost 5 bases and J lost 4, with 18 bases in between. The CDR3 loop is CASSPGPGLSYEQYF. Here the CDR3 DNA reads TGTGCCAGCAGCCCGGGGCCGGGATTGAGTTACGAGCAGTACTTC.

The V gene is TRBV11-2, the J gene TRBJ2-5, with D perhaps TRBD1 (5 bases). Trimming cost V 2 bases and J 5 bases, with 12 bases left between them. This CDR3 spans 14 amino acids. CDR1 SGHAT and CDR2 FQNNGV come from the germline V gene. CDR3 residues: CASSLYAGWETQYF. DNA of the CDR3: TGTGCCAGCAGCTTATATGCAGGGTGGGAGACCCAGTACTTC.

The V gene is TRBV7-9, the J gene TRBJ2-7; D perhaps matches TRBD1 (5 bases). Trimming left V 0 bases short and J 3 bases short, with 9 bases between. CDR1 is SEHNR and CDR2 is FQNEAQ in the germline V gene (reference sequence). The CDR3 consists of 14 residues. The CDR3 is CASSLAADNYEQYF. Here the CDR3 DNA reads TGTGCCAGCAGCTTAGCGGCGGACAACTACGAGCAGTACTTC.

The V gene is TRBV7-8, the J gene TRBJ1-4; no reliable D call. The germline gives CDR1 SGHVS, CDR2 FQNEAQ. CDR3 length equals 15 residues. Trimming took off 0 bases at V and 4 bases at J, with 9 bases between the two ends. This CDR3 is CASSLAGRNNEKLFF. The CDR3 nucleotides are TGTGCCAGCAGCTTAGCGGGCAGAAATAATGAAAAACTGTTTTTT.

The genes are TRBV6-6 and TRBJ1-3; 9 bases line up with TRBD1. The trim removed 4 bases at V and 7 bases at J, leaving 11 bases unmatched. Looked up from germline, CDR1 is MNHNY and CDR2 is SVGAGI (reference sequence). The length of the CDR3 is 16 residues. CDR3: CASSFLWDRARNTIYF. In DNA form, the CDR3 reads TGTGCCAGCAGTTTCCTCTGGGACAGGGCTCGCAACACCATATATTTT.

The gene calls are TRBV2 and TRBJ1-2; D may be TRBD1 (6 bases). CDR1 is SNHLY and CDR2 is FYNNEI in the germline V gene. Trimming removed 1 base from V and 7 bases from J, with 10 bases in between. The CDR3 has 13 amino acids. CDR3: CASSEGGLIGYTF. The CDR3 nucleotides read TGTGCCAGCAGTGAAGGGGGGCTTATTGGCTACACCTTC. The variable domain in full, completed from reference TRBV2 and TRBJ1-2, reads EPEVTQTPSHQVTQMGQEVILRCVPISNHLYFYWYRQILGQKVEFLVSFYNNEISEKSEIFDDQFSVERPDGSNFTLKIRSTKLEDSAMYFCASSEGGLIGYTFGSGTRLTVV.

This chain links TRBV2 with TRBJ2-3; 8 bases agree with TRBD2. Unmatched junction bases numbered 5, after V lost 7 bases and J lost 2 bases. Germline CDR1 is SNHLY and CDR2 is FYNNEI. This CDR3 has 14 residues. The CDR3 DNA follows: TGTGCCAGCAAGCCGGGACTAGACACAGATACGCAGTATTTT. Translating gives CASKPGLDTDTQYF.

V gene TRBV28 combines with J gene TRBJ2-5; 11 bases match TRBD2. The CDR3 consists of 15 residues. Germline values: CDR1 MDHEN, CDR2 SYDVKM. Germline trimming cut 2 bases from V and 7 bases from J; bases unmatched to any gene: 6. The CDR3 coding sequence is TGTGCCAGCAGTTTACCTCTAGCGGGAGGTAGGACCCAGTACTTC. Translation gives CASSLPLAGGRTQYF.

This chain joins TRBV29-1 and TRBJ1-1, with 9 positions matching TRBD1. The CDR3 has 14 residues. The ends lost 1 base at V and 7 bases at J; junction bases unmatched: 7. Germline CDR1 reads SQVTM; CDR2 reads ANQGSEA. The CDR3 coding sequence is TGCAGCGTTGAAGTCGGACAGGGGACCGGTGAAGCTTTCTTT. This translates into CSVEVGQGTGEAFF.

The rearrangement links TRBV7-2 to TRBJ1-4, with 8 bases identical to TRBD1. The junction had 11 bases not matched to a gene; V was cut back by 3 bases and J by 8 bases. This CDR3 spans 16 amino acids. Germline V gene sequence: CDR1 SGHTA, CDR2 FQGNSA. This CDR3 is CASSFSHRGLGEKLFF. The CDR3 DNA reads TGTGCCAGCAGCTTCTCTCACAGGGGGTTGGGCGAAAAACTGTTTTTT.

The V and J genes are TRBV6-5 and TRBJ1-1; D is unresolved. The V end was cut by 4 bases, the J end by 5 bases, with 14 bases between. Germline lookup yields CDR1 MNHEY and CDR2 SVGAGI. This CDR3 comprises 14 residues. The CDR3 DNA follows: TGTGCCAGCAGTTTCCGCGGGAGGAGGACTGAAGCTTTCTTT. Residues: CASSFRGRRTEAFF.

The CDR3 DNA reads as TGTGCCAGCAACCAAAACAGGATTACGGCCAGCTCCTACAATGAGCAGTTCTTC. Translated: CASNQNRITASSYNEQFF. The J gene is TRBJ2-1, the V gene TRBV9, with D possibly TRBD1 on 5 matching bases. This CDR3 region has 18 residues. Germline lookup yields CDR1 SGDLS and CDR2 YYNGEE. V was shortened by 6 bases and J by 0 bases, with 22 bases between the two germline ends.

This rearrangement joins TRBV15 to TRBJ2-1; 8 bases align to TRBD2. The CDR3 contains 15 residues. Germline values: CDR1 LNHNV, CDR2 YYDKDF (reference sequence). V was clipped by 4 bases and J by 4 bases; unmatched bases: 6. The CDR3 DNA sequence: TGTGCCACCAGCATTGGACTAGCTATTTACAATGAGCAGTTCTTC. The encoded protein is CATSIGLAIYNEQFF.

This chain uses TRBV28 with TRBJ2-7; 7 positions agree with TRBD2. CDR3 length equals 16 residues. J was trimmed by 4 bases and V by 5 bases; bases with no gene match: 14. From germline, CDR1 is MDHEN and CDR2 SYDVKM. The CDR3 spells CASSPLERDGYYEQYF. In DNA form, the CDR3 reads TGTGCCAGCAGTCCCCTTGAGCGGGACGGCTATTACGAGCAGTACTTC.